The T cell receptor (beta chain) under discussion was sequenced for a study of blood T cell repertoires in COVID-19. Study details: Some COVID-19 samples were acute and others convalescent; all came from the United States, Italy and Spain. PBMCs, B-cell-depleted T cells, or T cells provided the cDNA or gDNA that made up the material.

This CDR3 spans 13 amino acids. Germline V gene data show CDR1 as GTSNPN and CDR2 as SVGIG (reference sequence). Trimming took 3 bases from V and 4 from J, leaving 12 bases between them. Authors' data handling: Nucleated cell counts were estimated from reference gene primer amplification. The repertoire was sequenced with immunoSEQ multiplex PCR; TCRdb's copy has only in-frame clones and lacks some. V, J and clone size are taken as reported in that table, and D and trimming were inferred from the DNA itself. This sample has fewer than 45,000 clones, with around 87% found just once. The source is a man older than 75 with active COVID-19. Material for sequencing was peripheral blood. The chain combines TRBV30 with TRBJ1-1; D is unclear. For the CDR3, the DNA is TGTGCCTGGAGAAGAGACCGGGGCACTGAAGCTTTCTTT. It encodes CAWRRDRGTEAFF.